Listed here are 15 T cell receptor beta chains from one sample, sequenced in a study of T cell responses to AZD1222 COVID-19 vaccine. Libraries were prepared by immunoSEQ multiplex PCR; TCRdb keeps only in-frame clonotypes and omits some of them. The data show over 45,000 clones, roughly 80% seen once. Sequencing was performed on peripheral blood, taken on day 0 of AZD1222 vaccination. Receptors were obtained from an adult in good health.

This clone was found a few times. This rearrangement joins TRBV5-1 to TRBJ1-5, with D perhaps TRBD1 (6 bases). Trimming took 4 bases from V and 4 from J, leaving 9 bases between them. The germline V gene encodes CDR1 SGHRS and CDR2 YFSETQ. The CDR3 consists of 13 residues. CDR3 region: CASSPGQNQPQHF. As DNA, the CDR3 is TGCGCCAGCAGCCCCGGACAGAATCAGCCCCAGCATTTT.

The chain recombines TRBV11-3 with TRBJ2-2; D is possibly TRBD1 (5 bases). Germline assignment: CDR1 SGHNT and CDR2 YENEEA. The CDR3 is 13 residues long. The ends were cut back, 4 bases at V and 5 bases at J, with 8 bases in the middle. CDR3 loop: CASSYRQTGELFF. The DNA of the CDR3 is TGTGCCAGCAGCTACAGACAGACCGGGGAGCTGTTTTTT.

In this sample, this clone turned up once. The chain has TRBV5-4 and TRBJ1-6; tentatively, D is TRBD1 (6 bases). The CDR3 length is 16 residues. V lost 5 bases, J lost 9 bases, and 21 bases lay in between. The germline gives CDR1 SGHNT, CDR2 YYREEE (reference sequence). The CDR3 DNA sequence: TGTGCCAGCAGTGGAGGGGGGAAGGGGCAGATTTCACCCCTCCACTTT. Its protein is CASSGGGKGQISPLHF.

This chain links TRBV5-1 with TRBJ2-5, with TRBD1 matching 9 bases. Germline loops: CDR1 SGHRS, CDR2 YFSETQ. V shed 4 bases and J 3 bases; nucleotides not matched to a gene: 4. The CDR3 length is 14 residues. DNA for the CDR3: TGCGCCAGCAGCCCAGACAGGGGGGAAGAGACCCAGTACTTC. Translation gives CASSPDRGEETQYF.

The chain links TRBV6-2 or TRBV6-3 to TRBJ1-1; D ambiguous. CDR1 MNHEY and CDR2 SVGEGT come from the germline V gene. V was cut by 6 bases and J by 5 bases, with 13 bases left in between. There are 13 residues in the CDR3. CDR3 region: CASSSAVGTEAFF. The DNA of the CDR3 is TGTGCCAGCAGCTCTGCGGTGGGGACTGAAGCTTTCTTT.

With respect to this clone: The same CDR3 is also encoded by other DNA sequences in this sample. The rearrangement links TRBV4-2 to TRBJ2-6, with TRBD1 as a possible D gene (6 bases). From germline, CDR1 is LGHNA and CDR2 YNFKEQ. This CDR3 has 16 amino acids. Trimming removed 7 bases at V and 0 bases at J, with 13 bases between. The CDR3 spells CASTPTGPSGANVLTF. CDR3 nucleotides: TGTGCCAGCACCCCGACAGGCCCCTCTGGGGCCAACGTCCTGACTTTC.

CDR3 bases: TGTGCCAGCAGTGAAAACCCTAGTGGAGGGGTTGAAAAACTGTTTTTT. Amino acids: CASSENPSGGVEKLFF. V and J are TRBV2 and TRBJ1-4; a weak D match, TRBD1 (5 bases). Germline-derived CDR1 and CDR2 are SNHLY and FYNNEI. The ends were cut back, 2 bases at V and 7 bases at J, with 17 bases in the middle. This CDR3 spans 16 amino acids.

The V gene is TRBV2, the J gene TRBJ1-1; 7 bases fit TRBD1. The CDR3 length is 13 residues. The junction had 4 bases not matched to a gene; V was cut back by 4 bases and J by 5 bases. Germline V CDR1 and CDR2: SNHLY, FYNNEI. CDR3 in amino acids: CASSGQGYTEAFF. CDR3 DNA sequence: TGTGCCAGCAGTGGACAGGGATATACTGAAGCTTTCTTT.

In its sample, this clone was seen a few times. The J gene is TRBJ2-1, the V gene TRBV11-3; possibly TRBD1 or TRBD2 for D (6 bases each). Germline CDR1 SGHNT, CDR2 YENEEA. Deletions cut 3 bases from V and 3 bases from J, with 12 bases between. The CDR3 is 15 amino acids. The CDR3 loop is CASSLGGGDYNEQFF. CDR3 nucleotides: TGTGCCAGCAGCTTGGGGGGCGGGGACTACAATGAGCAGTTCTTC.

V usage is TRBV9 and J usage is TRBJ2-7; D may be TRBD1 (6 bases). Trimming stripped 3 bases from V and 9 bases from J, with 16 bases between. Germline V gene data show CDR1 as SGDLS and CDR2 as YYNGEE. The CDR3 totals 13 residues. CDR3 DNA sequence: TGTGCCAGCAGCGGTGCAGGGGCGCCACGGCAGTACTTC. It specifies CASSGAGAPRQYF.

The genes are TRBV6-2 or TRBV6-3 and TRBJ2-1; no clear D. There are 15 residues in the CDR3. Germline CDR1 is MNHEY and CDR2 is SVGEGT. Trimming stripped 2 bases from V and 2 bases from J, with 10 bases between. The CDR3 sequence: CASSYPGYTYNEQFF. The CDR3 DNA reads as TGTGCCAGCAGTTACCCCGGGTATACCTACAATGAGCAGTTCTTC.

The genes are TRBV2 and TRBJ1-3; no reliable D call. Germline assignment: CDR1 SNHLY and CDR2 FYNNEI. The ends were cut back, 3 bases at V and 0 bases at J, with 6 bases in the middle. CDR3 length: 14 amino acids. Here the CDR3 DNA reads TGTGCCAGCAGTGAGGCAAACTCTGGAAACACCATATATTTT. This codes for CASSEANSGNTIYF. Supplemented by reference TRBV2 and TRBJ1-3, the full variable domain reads EPEVTQTPSHQVTQMGQEVILRCVPISNHLYFYWYRQILGQKVEFLVSFYNNEISEKSEIFDDQFSVERPDGSNFTLKIRSTKLEDSAMYFCASSEANSGNTIYFGEGSWLTVV.

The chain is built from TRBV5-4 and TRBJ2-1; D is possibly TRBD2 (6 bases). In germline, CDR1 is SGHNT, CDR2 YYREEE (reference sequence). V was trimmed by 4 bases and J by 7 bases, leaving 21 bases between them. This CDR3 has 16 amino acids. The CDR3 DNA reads TGTGCCAGCAGCCCGGGCGTCGGTGCGGGGAAGAATGAGCAGTTCTTC. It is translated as CASSPGVGAGKNEQFF.

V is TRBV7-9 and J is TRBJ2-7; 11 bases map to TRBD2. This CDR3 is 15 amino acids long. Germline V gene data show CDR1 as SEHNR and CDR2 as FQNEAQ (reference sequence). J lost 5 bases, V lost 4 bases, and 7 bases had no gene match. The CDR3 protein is CASSSPLAGGHEQYF. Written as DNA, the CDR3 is TGTGCCAGCAGCTCCCCGCTAGCGGGAGGCCACGAGCAGTACTTC.

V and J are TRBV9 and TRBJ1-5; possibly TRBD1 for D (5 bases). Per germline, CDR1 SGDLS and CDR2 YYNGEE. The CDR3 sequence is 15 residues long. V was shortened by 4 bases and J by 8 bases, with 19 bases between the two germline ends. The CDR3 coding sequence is TGTGCCAGCAGCCCTGCAGACGGACGGGGCGAGCCCCAGCATTTT. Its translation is CASSPADGRGEPQHF.